This section outlines one T cell receptor (beta chain) sequence together with its context. What it binds is unknown. The data are from a study of human thymus T cells. General study results and limits: Related research has reported that thymic repertoires overlap highly among unrelated individuals. Repertoires from thymus and blood appeared to show biased V and J gene usage.

Thymus was obtained from resections taken during corrective heart surgery. Those donating were healthy Finnish infants in corrective surgery for congenital heart defects. The table came from immunoSEQ multiplex PCR; TCRdb's copy has only in-frame clones and leaves some out. The repertoire has approximately 70,000 clones, 95% of them found once; the top ten carry 0.03% to 0.035%. CDR3 length: 14 amino acids. The V gene's germline CDR1 is LGHNT and CDR2 FRNRAP. V was cut by 6 bases and J by 2 bases, with 13 bases left in between. This chain uses TRBV12-5 with TRBJ1-1; D is undetermined. The sample taken for sequencing was thymus tissue. The sequence came from a girl under three years old with a congenital heart defect but otherwise immunologically healthy. The CDR3 region is CASGVGQTNTEAFF. CDR3 nucleotides: TGTGCTAGTGGAGTTGGGCAGACAAACACTGAAGCTTTCTTT. Drawing the rest from reference TRBV12-5 and TRBJ1-1, the complete variable domain is DARVTQTPRHKVTEMGQEVTMRCQPILGHNTVFWYRQTMMQGLELLAYFRNRAPLDDSGMPKDRFSAEMPDATLATLKIQPSEPRDSAVYFCASGVGQTNTEAFFGQGTRLTVV.